The sample holds a few counts of the clone carrying this T cell receptor (beta chain). The data were taken from a study of T cells in Graves' hyperthyroidism and ophthalmopathy. CDR3 size: 11 residues. V was pared by 4 bases and J by 6 bases, with 6 bases between. Germline lookup yields CDR1 SQVTM and CDR2 ANQGSEA. Regions amplified from RNA transcripts were the TCR beta CDR3 regions. RT-PCR in the first round (using the HTBI primer set) targeted the TCR CDR3. TCRdb called the multiplex PCR reads again in MiXCR, with one record for every CDR3 protein. The data show about 360,000 distinct CDR3 sequences, approximately 14% seen once.

The sequence was collected from a woman under 30 with Graves' hyperthyroidism that later progressed to Graves' ophthalmopathy. This chain uses TRBV29-1 with TRBJ2-2; D may be TRBD1 (6 bases). The sequencing sample was made of blood. The CDR3 DNA reads TGCAGCGTTGGGGGGCCCGGGGAGCTGTTTTTT. As protein: CSVGGPGELFF.